This is a list of T cell receptor beta chains from one sample in a study of blood T cells in healthy people across ages. Each CDR3 protein gets one entry after TCRdb re-called the 5' RACE reads with MiXCR. There are about a million distinct CDR3 sequences in the sample; less than 45% occur only once, and around 13% lies in the top ten. The sequencing input was blood. These receptors came from a man younger than 35 in good health. Each CDR3 is given with its conserved first and last residue. Each record gives: V gene, D gene, clone size, J gene, CDR3 protein, CDR3 DNA. D genes are given only for firm matches. Expanded clones are given a class, and other clones once, few, many or no size at all.

TRBV20-1,TRBD1,-,TRBJ1-2,CSARGLQTHRGHYGYTF,TGCAGTGCTAGGGGTTTACAGACTCACAGGGGTCACTATGGCTACACCTTC
TRBV20-1,TRBD1,few,TRBJ2-3,CSAYETKGSQKGQGWTDTQYF,TGCAGTGCTTATGAAACCAAGGGGTCCCAGAAGGGACAGGGGTGGACAGATACGCAGTATTTT
TRBV10-3,-,-,TRBJ1-2,CAITRTVGYDYTF,TGTGCCATCACCAGGACAGTGGGCTATGACTACACCTTC
TRBV7-9,-,-,TRBJ2-3,CASSLEPGETDTQYF,TGTGCCAGCAGCTTAGAGCCAGGGGAAACAGATACGCAGTATTTT
TRBV20-1,TRBD2,few,TRBJ2-1,CSASRAGDNEQFF,TGCAGTGCTAGCCGAGCGGGGGACAATGAGCAGTTCTTC
TRBV27,-,-,TRBJ2-7,CASRLGLRSGEQYF,TGTGCCAGCAGGCTGGGGTTACGGTCGGGGGAGCAGTACTTC
TRBV7-9,TRBD1,-,TRBJ2-7,CASIRTGRNEQYF,TGTGCCAGCATTCGGACAGGGAGGAACGAGCAGTACTTC
TRBV7-2,-,few,TRBJ2-3,CASSSRWGASDTQYF,TGTGCCAGCAGCTCCCGATGGGGAGCGTCAGATACGCAGTATTTT
TRBV9,-,-,TRBJ2-5,CACSPYYVYNEQYF,TGTGCCTGCAGCCCGTACTACGTCTACAATGAGCAGTACTTC
TRBV20-1,-,few,TRBJ1-2,CSAGGEGTNYGYTF,TGCAGTGCCGGGGGCGAAGGGACTAACTATGGCTACACCTTC
TRBV7-7,-,-,TRBJ2-3,CASSLGAAITDTQYF,TGTGCCAGCAGCTTAGGGGCGGCTATCACAGATACGCAGTATTTT
TRBV29-1,-,many,TRBJ1-1,CSVGQVVGTEAFF,TGCAGCGTTGGACAGGTGGTTGGGACTGAAGCTTTCTTT
TRBV6-2/TRBV6-3,-,-,TRBJ2-7,CASRQGGEQYF,TGTGCCAGCAGACAAGGAGGCGAGCAGTACTTC
TRBV18,-,few,TRBJ2-5,CASSPSGQDQETQYF,TGTGCCAGCTCACCTTCCGGACAAGACCAAGAGACCCAGTACTTC
TRBV7-2,-,-,TRBJ1-4,CASSPVGVNEKLFF,TGTGCCAGCAGCCCCGTGGGAGTTAATGAAAAACTGTTTTTT
TRBV29-1,TRBD1,-,TRBJ1-1,CSARQGEGGEAFF,TGCAGCGCCCGACAGGGGGAAGGCGGCGAAGCTTTCTTT
TRBV11-2,-,-,TRBJ2-3,CASSLSGQNTDAQYF,TGTGCCAGCAGCTTATCCGGACAGAACACAGATGCGCAGTATTTT
TRBV20-1,-,-,TRBJ1-4,CSAAKSWGASNEKLFF,TGCAGTGCTGCGAAGTCATGGGGCGCTTCTAATGAAAAACTGTTTTTT
TRBV11-2,TRBD2,once,TRBJ2-3,CASSSWTSGGTDTQYF,TGTGCCAGCAGCTCCTGGACTAGCGGGGGAACAGATACGCAGTATTTT
TRBV6-2/TRBV6-3,-,few,TRBJ1-2,CASIRTPPFPDNYGYTF,TGTGCCAGCATCAGAACCCCCCCGTTCCCGGACAACTATGGCTACACCTTC
TRBV6-2/TRBV6-3,-,-,TRBJ1-2,CASSYSAVGSRGHGYTF,TGTGCCAGCAGTTACTCCGCCGTGGGCAGTCGGGGTCATGGCTACACCTTC
TRBV5-1,-,few,TRBJ1-1,CASTLGGGNTEAFF,TGCGCCAGCACCTTGGGGGGGGGAAACACTGAAGCTTTCTTT
TRBV7-9,TRBD2,-,TRBJ2-7,CASSLAGGDFYEQYF,TGTGCCAGCAGCCTTGCCGGGGGGGATTTCTACGAGCAGTACTTC
TRBV9,-,-,TRBJ1-1,CASSVAGRGTEAFF,TGTGCCAGCAGCGTAGCAGGGCGAGGGACTGAAGCTTTCTTT
TRBV28,-,-,TRBJ1-1,CAIVTTVNTEAFF,TGTGCCATTGTTACCACAGTGAACACTGAAGCTTTCTTT
TRBV7-2,-,many,TRBJ2-7,CASSLGRGPYEQYF,TGTGCCAGCAGCTTAGGGCGGGGGCCATACGAGCAGTACTTC
TRBV25-1,-,-,TRBJ1-2,CASSWGVGYTF,TGTGCCAGCAGCTGGGGGGTTGGCTACACCTTC
TRBV27,TRBD1,many,TRBJ1-5,CASGLDRGRGQPQHF,TGTGCCAGCGGGTTAGACAGGGGGCGAGGTCAGCCCCAGCATTTT
TRBV3-1,-,few,TRBJ2-3,CASSQAGLERTDTQYF,TGTGCCAGCAGCCAAGCGGGCCTCGAGAGGACAGATACGCAGTATTTT
TRBV10-2,-,-,TRBJ1-2,CASSEARFNYGYTF,TGCGCCAGCAGTGAGGCCCGCTTTAACTATGGCTACACCTTC
TRBV20-1,TRBD2,-,TRBJ2-3,CSARAFLGLPTDTQYF,TGCAGTGCTAGAGCATTCTTGGGACTACCCACAGATACGCAGTATTTT
TRBV21-1,-,-,TRBJ2-2,CASTRARTTVQNTGELFF,TGTGCCAGCACAAGAGCGCGGACAACCGTACAGAACACCGGGGAGCTGTTTTTT
TRBV6-6,-,-,TRBJ1-1,CASSYSRTVMNTEAFF,TGTGCCAGCAGTTACTCGAGGACAGTGATGAACACTGAAGCTTTCTTT
TRBV20-1,TRBD1,-,TRBJ1-5,CSASLAGGLNQPQHF,TGCAGTGCTAGTTTGGCAGGGGGACTCAATCAGCCCCAGCATTTT
TRBV3-1,-,-,TRBJ2-7,CASSQGALASYEQYF,TGTGCCAGCAGCCAGGGCGCATTAGCCTCCTACGAGCAGTACTTC
TRBV6-6,-,-,TRBJ1-1,CASSYVGENTEAFF,TGTGCCAGCAGTTACGTCGGAGAAAACACTGAAGCTTTCTTT
TRBV11-2,-,-,TRBJ1-3,CASSSIHNSGNTIYF,TGTGCCAGCAGCTCGATACACAACTCTGGAAACACCATATATTTT
TRBV5-1,-,-,TRBJ2-1,CASTPAGVNEQFF,TGCGCCAGCACCCCAGCCGGAGTGAATGAGCAGTTCTTC
TRBV4-2,TRBD2,-,TRBJ2-1,CASSHDFPGTSGHEQFF,TGTGCCAGCAGCCATGATTTCCCCGGGACTAGCGGGCATGAGCAGTTCTTC
TRBV5-1,TRBD2,-,TRBJ2-1,CASSLGSGGRHNKQFF,TGCGCCAGCAGCTTGGGTAGCGGGGGGAGGCACAATAAGCAGTTCTTC